One and the same sample provided the 4 T cell receptor beta chains below, sequenced in a study of T-cell memory formation after mild COVID-19. A single record per CDR3 protein comes from TCRdb applying MiXCR to the 5' RACE reads. Here the sample spans hundreds of thousands of distinct CDR3 sequences, around 15% being singletons. The specimen was PBMCs or a T cell subset sorted from them (not recorded which). These receptors were obtained from a young man who had mild COVID-19 (a few samples of this study predate the infection). Cell type and time point are not known.

The chain has TRBV9 and TRBJ2-2; 8 bases fit TRBD1. CDR3 size: 16 residues. Germline lookup yields CDR1 SGDLS and CDR2 YYNGEE. The junction had 7 bases not matched to a gene; V was cut back by 0 bases and J by 6 bases. In nucleotides, the CDR3 is TGTGCCAGCAGCGTAGTAGGGGACAGGAGGCCCGGGGAGCTGTTTTTT. Amino acid sequence: CASSVVGDRRPGELFF.

As concerns this clonotype: An end of the junction differs from the germline gene, which may be a read error. The chain's CDR3 is CAIGQTSDEQYF. CDR3 DNA: TGTGCCATCGGGCAGACCTCCGACGAGCAGTACTTC. The V call is TRBV10-3, the J call TRBJ2-7; the D is unclear. This CDR3 is built from 12 residues. CDR1 is ENHRY, CDR2 SYGVKD, per germline.

The rearrangement joins TRBV6-5 to TRBJ1-2; weak D call: TRBD1 (5 bases). Germline V gives CDR1 MNHEY, CDR2 SVGAGI. This CDR3 region has 12 residues. Trimming pared 1 base from V and 7 bases from J, leaving 7 bases between. CDR3 bases: TGTGCCAGCAGTTACTGGAGGGGTGGCTACACCTTC. Translation gives CASSYWRGGYTF.

The gene calls are TRBV12-3 or TRBV12-4 and TRBJ1-1; D ambiguous. The CDR3 totals 13 residues. V lost 6 bases and J 3 bases, leaving 11 bases between the germline ends. CDR3 protein: CASRLGKYTEAFF. Here the CDR3 DNA reads TGTGCCAGCAGGTTGGGGAAATACACTGAAGCTTTCTTT.